This T cell receptor beta chain originates from a study of graft-versus-host responses after intestinal transplantation. On the study more broadly: Grafts were multivisceral, liver-intestinal, or isolated intestinal. The recipients all started with anti-thymocyte globulin induction and then took tacrolimus and steroids for about three years.

Of note for this clone: Its matching antigen is unknown.

Overall study results and limits: There were GvH clones found in recipient marrow, and some of them appeared first in ileum or blood.

Method: immunoSEQ multiplex PCR; TCRdb's copy keeps in-frame clones and lacks some. The sample consists of tens of thousands of clones, about 94% of them appearing once. The V and J ends lost 4 bases and 3 bases, in that order; junction bases with no gene match: 9. This CDR3 region has 16 residues. Germline V gene sequence: CDR1 MGHRA, CDR2 YSYEKL. Sample: unstimulated CD8+ T cells sorted from spleen or lymph node cells, taken before intestinal transplant. This chain uses TRBV4-1 with TRBJ1-5, with 7 bases matching TRBD1. The receptor was isolated from a human donor who received an intestinal transplant. CDR3 nucleotides: TGCGCCAGCAGCCCGATCCAGGGGGTGATCAATCAGCCCCAGCATTTT. It codes for CASSPIQGVINQPQHF.